The T cell receptor beta chain under discussion was sequenced for a study of beta chain features in type 1 diabetes. Broader study findings: The influence of HLA type on TCRB rearrangement stayed undetermined. Lower insertion and higher deletion counts appeared at VDJ junctions in type 1 diabetes patients.

This clone was picked up a small number of times. What it binds is unknown. Expressed TCRB transcripts got sequenced, as all isolated RNA was reverse transcribed. Profiling relied on immunoSEQ multiplex PCR, and the TCRdb table lists in-frame clones only, not all of them. The table has more than 300,000 clones, roughly 16% seen once. CDR3 length: 13 residues. V trimming: 3 bases; J trimming: 14 bases; junction bases outside the gene matches: 8. CDR1 SGHAT and CDR2 FQNNGV come from the germline V gene. The sequenced sample was naive CD4+ T cells from blood. The chain is built from TRBV11-2 and TRBJ2-1; 9 positions agree with TRBD2. The receptor comes from a woman aged 18-29 years in good health. The CDR3 nucleotides read TGTGCCAGCAGCTTCTTGACTAGCGGAGAGAAGTTCTTC. This gives the protein CASSFLTSGEKFF.